The source of this T cell receptor beta chain is a study of cytomegalovirus exposure and HLA in healthy donors. Whole-study results and caveats: CMV serostatus stood as the only immune exposure information on hand.

Concerning this clone: Its antigen is as yet unknown.

V was trimmed by 6 bases and J by 1 base, leaving 9 bases between them. The CDR3 has 13 amino acids. Germline CDR1 KGHSH, CDR2 LQKENI. PCR amplification relied on 60 Vbeta primers (plus 13 Jbeta primers). Measured with immunoSEQ multiplex PCR; TCRdb has only the in-frame clones, and not every one. The sample yields about 160,000 clones, roughly four fifths seen once. This receptor was identified in a female donor in good health and CMV-seronegative. The chain employs TRBV18 and TRBJ1-1, with a tentative D call TRBD1 (6 bases). Material for sequencing was PBMCs. The CDR3 region has the DNA TGTGCCAGCTCTGAGGGACAGAACACTGAAGCTTTCTTT. Translating it yields CASSEGQNTEAFF.